These 2 T cell receptor beta chains came from one sample sequenced in a study of blood T cell repertoires in COVID-19 (TCRdb year 2020). Libraries were prepared through the immunoSEQ multiplex PCR assay. TCRdb took over this immuneACCESS table, retaining in-frame rearrangements with V and J assigned. Such tables are incomplete; in checked studies, under half of the missing clones stem from an unresolved V gene, and the remainder is unexplained. The table for this sample lists about 330,000 clones; about 87% of them were counted only once. Of the sample, approximately 10% is held by the ten largest clones. The sequencing sample was made of peripheral blood. These receptor sequences come from a man aged 30 to 39 with COVID-19, enrolled during active disease.

The chain is built from TRBV9 and TRBJ2-5; 11 bases match TRBD2. The CDR3 is 16 amino acids. The germline V gene encodes CDR1 SGDLS and CDR2 YYNGEE. J lost 4 bases, V lost 1 base, and 6 bases had no gene match. The CDR3 nucleotides are TGTGCCAGCAGCGTAAGGCAACTAGCGGGAGTAGAGACCCAGTACTTC. Translated: CASSVRQLAGVETQYF.

The CDR3 bases are TGTGCCAGCAGCAAAAACCGGGTCGACAGGTCAGCCAAAAACATTCAGTACTTC. This gives the protein CASSKNRVDRSAKNIQYF. This chain uses TRBV21-1 with TRBJ2-4; TRBD1, as called in the table, went unchecked against the DNA. TRBV21-1 has pseudogene status. The CDR3 has 18 residues.